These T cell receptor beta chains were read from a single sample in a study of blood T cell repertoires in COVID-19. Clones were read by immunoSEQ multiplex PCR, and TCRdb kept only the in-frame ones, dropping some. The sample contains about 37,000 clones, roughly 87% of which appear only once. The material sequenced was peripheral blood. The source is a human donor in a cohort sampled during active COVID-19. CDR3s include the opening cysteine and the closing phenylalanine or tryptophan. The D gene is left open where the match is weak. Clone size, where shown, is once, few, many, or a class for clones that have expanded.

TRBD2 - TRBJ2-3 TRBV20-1 CSASRPSGRTDTQYF TGCAGTGCTAGTCGGCCTAGCGGGAGAACAGATACGCAGTATTTT
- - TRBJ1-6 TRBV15 CATSSERLILNSPLHF TGTGCCACCAGCAGCGAGCGGCTAATTTTAAATTCACCCCTCCACTTT
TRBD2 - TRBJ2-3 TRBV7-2 CASSLVSSGGGNTQYF TGTGCCAGCAGCTTAGTCTCTAGCGGGGGGGGGAATACGCAGTATTTT
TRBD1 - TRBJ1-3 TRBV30 CAWSGPGQGKNTIYF TGTGCCTGGAGCGGACCCGGACAGGGCAAAAACACCATATATTTT
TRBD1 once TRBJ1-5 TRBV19 CASSSRDRGRNILQPQHF TGTGCCAGTAGTTCTCGGGACAGGGGGCGCAATATCCTTCAGCCCCAGCATTTT
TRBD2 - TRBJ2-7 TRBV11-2 CASSLGLAGGGQYF TGTGCCAGCAGCTTAGGACTAGCGGGAGGCGGGCAGTACTTC
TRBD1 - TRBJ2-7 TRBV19 CASSDAGGYEQYF TGTGCCAGTAGTGACGCAGGGGGCTACGAGCAGTACTTC
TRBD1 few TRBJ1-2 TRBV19 CASSSTGGDGYTF TGTGCCAGTAGTAGCACAGGGGGCGATGGCTACACCTTC
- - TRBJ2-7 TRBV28 CASSLPTGPEQYF TGTGCCAGCAGTTTACCCACAGGTCCCGAGCAGTACTTC
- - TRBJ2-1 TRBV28 CASSNTDRLVEQFF TGTGCCAGCAGTAACACGGACAGATTGGTTGAGCAGTTCTTC
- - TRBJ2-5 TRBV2 CASSPGVAETRVTQYF TGTGCCAGCAGCCCCGGGGTAGCGGAGACTCGTGTGACTCAGTACTTC
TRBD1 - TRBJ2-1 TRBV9 CASSPRTGANEQFF TGTGCCAGCAGCCCGAGGACAGGGGCAAATGAGCAGTTCTTC
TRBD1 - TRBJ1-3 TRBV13 CASSLLTGQGNTIYF TGTGCCAGCAGTTTACTAACGGGACAGGGTAACACCATATATTTT
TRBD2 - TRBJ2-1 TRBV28 CASSFDSYPGLAGGSSYNEQFF TGTGCCAGCAGTTTTGACAGCTACCCGGGACTAGCGGGAGGTTCCTCCTACAATGAGCAGTTCTTC
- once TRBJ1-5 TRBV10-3 CAISESGLRGNQPQHF TGTGCCATCAGTGAGTCGGGCCTGAGGGGCAATCAGCCCCAGCATTTT
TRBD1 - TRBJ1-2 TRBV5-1 CASSLARQGVGYTF TGCGCCAGCAGCTTGGCCAGACAGGGGGTTGGCTACACCTTC
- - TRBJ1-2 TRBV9 CASSVDQGNYGYTF TGTGCCAGCAGCGTAGATCAGGGGAACTATGGCTACACCTTC
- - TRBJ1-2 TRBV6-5 CASSQGTSGYTF TGTGCCAGCAGCCAGGGGACCTCGGGCTACACCTTC
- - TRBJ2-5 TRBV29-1 CSVEGARETTTQETQYF TGCAGCGTTGAGGGTGCGAGGGAAACAACCACACAAGAGACCCAGTACTTC
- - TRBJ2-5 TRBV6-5 CASRFQGSQETQYF TGTGCCAGCAGATTCCAGGGTTCCCAAGAGACCCAGTACTTC
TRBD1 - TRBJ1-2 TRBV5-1 CASSSGGAGGYTF TGCGCCAGCAGCTCAGGGGGCGCCGGTGGCTACACCTTC
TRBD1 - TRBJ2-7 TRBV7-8 CASSLPTGNEQYF TGTGCCAGCAGCCTACCGACAGGGAACGAGCAGTACTTC
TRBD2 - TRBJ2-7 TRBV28 CASRTGTSGYEQYF TGTGCCAGCAGAACCGGGACTAGCGGCTACGAGCAGTACTTC
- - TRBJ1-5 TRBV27 CASSHRDYSNQPQHF TGTGCCAGCAGTCACAGGGACTATAGCAATCAGCCCCAGCATTTT
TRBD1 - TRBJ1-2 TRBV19 CASSADRGGYTF TGTGCCAGTAGTGCGGACAGGGGTGGCTACACCTTC
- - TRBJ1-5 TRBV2 CASSWRYSNQPQHF TGTGCCAGCAGTTGGCGGTATAGCAATCAGCCCCAGCATTTT
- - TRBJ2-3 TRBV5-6 CAASWRGQPDTQYF TGTGCCGCTTCGTGGCGGGGGCAACCAGATACGCAGTATTTT